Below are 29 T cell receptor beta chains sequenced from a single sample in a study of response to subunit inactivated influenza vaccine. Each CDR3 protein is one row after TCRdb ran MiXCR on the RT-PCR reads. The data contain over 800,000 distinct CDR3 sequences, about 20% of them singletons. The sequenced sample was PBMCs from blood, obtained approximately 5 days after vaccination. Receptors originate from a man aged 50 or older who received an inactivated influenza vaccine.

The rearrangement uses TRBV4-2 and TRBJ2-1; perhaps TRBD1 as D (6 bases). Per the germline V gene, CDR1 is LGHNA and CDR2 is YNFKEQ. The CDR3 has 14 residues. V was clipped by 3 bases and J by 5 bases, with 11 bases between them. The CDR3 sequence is CASSHPGQNNEQFF. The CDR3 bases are TGTGCCAGCAGCCACCCGGGACAAAACAATGAGCAGTTCTTC.

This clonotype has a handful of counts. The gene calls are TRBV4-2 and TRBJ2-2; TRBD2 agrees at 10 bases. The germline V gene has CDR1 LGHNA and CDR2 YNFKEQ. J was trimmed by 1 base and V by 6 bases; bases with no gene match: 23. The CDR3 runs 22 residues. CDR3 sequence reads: CASRQSERTWTSGSLNTGELFF. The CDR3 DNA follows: TGTGCCAGCAGACAATCCGAACGAACCTGGACTAGCGGAAGCCTGAACACCGGGGAGCTGTTTTTT.

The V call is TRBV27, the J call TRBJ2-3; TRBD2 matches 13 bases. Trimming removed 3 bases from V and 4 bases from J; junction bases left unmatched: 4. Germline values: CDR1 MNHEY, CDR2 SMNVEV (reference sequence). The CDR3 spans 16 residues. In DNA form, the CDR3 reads TGTGCCAGCAGTTTTATAACTAGCGGGGGGGCAGATACGCAGTATTTT. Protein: CASSFITSGGADTQYF.

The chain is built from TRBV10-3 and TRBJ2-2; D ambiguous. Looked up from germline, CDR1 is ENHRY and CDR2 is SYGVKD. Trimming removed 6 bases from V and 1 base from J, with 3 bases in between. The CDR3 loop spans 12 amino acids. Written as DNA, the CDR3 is TGTGCCATCAGCTGGAACACCGGGGAGCTGTTTTTT. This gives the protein CAISWNTGELFF.

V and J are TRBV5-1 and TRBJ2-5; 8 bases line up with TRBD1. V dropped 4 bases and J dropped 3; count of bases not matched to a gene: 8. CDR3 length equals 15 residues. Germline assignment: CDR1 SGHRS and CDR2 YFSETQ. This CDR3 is CASSPTGQAEETQYF. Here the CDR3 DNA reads TGCGCCAGCAGCCCAACGGGACAGGCCGAAGAGACCCAGTACTTC.

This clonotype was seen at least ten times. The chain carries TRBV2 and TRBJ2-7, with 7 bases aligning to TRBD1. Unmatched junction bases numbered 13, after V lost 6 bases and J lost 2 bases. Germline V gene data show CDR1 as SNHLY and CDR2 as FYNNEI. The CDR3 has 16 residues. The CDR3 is CASSPGQGVITYEQYF. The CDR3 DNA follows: TGTGCCAGCAGCCCAGGGCAGGGGGTTATAACCTACGAGCAGTACTTC.

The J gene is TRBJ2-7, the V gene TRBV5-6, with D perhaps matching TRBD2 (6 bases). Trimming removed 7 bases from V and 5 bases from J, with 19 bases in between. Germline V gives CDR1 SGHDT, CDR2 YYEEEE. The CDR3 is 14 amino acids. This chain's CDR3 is CASWEASISHEQYF. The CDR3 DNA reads TGTGCCAGCTGGGAGGCTAGCATTTCCCACGAGCAGTACTTC.

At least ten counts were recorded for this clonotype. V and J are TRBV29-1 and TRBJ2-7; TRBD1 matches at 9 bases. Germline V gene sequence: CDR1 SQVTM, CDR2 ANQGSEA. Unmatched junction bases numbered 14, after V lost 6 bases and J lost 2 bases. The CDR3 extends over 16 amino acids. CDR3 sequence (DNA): TGCAGCGTCCTCGGCGGGGACAGGGCCAGACCCTACGAGCAGTACTTC. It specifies CSVLGGDRARPYEQYF.

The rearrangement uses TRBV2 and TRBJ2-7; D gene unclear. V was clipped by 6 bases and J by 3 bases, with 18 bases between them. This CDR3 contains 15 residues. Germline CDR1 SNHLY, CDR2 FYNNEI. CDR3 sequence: CASRLDGRPFYEQYF. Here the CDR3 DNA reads TGTGCCAGCAGGCTGGACGGGCGGCCCTTCTACGAGCAGTACTTC.

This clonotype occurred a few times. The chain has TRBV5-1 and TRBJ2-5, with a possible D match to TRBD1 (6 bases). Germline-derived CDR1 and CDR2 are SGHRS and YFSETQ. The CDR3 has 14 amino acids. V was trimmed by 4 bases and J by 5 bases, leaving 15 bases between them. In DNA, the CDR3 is TGCGCCAGCAGCCTCTACGGCAGGGGTGAGACCCAGTACTTC. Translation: CASSLYGRGETQYF.

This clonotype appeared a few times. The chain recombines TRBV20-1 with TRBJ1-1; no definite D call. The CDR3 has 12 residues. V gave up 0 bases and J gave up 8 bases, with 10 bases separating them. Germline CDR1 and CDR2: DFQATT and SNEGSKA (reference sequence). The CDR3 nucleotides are TGCAGTGCTAGAGACCTCTATGGGGAAGCTTTCTTT. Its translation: CSARDLYGEAFF.

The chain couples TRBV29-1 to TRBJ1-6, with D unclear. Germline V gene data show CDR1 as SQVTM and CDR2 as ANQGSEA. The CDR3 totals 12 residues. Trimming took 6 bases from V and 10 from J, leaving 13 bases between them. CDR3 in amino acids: CSVDPSGSPLHF. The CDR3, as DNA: TGCAGCGTGGACCCGAGTGGATCACCCCTCCACTTT.

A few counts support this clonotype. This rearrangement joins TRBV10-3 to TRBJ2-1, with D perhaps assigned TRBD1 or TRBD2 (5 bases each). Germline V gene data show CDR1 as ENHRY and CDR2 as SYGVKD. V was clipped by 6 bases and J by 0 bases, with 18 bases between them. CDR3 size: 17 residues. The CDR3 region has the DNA TGTGCCATCAGAGGTCCTGGGGGTGAGAGCTCCTACAATGAGCAGTTCTTC. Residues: CAIRGPGGESSYNEQFF.

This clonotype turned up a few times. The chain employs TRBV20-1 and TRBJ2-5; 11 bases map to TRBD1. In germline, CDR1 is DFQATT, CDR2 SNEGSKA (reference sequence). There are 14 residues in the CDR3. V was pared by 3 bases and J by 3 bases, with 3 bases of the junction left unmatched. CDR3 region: CSARRTGGEETQYF. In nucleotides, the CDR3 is TGCAGTGCTAGGAGGACAGGGGGCGAAGAGACCCAGTACTTC.

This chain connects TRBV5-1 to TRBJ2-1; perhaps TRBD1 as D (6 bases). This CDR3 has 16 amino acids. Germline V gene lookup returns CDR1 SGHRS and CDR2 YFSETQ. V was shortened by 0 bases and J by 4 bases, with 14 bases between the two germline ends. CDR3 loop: CASSLEAGVWYNEQFF. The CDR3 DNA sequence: TGCGCCAGCAGCTTGGAGGCAGGGGTTTGGTACAATGAGCAGTTCTTC.

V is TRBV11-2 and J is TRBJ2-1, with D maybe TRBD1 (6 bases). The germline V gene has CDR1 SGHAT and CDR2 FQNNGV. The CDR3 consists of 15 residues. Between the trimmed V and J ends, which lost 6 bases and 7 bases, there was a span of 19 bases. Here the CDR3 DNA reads TGTGCCAGCAGAGGGCTTGGGGGCCGAAGGAATGAGCAGTTCTTC. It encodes CASRGLGGRRNEQFF.

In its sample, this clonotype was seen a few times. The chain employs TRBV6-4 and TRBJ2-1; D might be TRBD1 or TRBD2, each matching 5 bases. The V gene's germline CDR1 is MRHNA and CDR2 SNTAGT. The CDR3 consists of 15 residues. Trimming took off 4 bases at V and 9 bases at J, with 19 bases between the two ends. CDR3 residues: CASSGRDQPRGEQFF. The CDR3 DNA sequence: TGTGCCAGCAGTGGCCGGGACCAACCCCGAGGTGAGCAGTTCTTC.

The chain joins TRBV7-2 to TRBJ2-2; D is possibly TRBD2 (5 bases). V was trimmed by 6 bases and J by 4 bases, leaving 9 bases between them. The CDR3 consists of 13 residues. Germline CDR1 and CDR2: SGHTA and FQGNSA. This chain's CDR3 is CASRLTSTGELFF. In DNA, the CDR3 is TGTGCCAGCAGGTTAACTAGCACCGGGGAGCTGTTTTTT.

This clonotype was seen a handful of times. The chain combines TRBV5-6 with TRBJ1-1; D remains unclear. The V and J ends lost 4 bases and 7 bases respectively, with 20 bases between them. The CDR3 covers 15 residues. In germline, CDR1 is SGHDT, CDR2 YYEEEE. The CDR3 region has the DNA TGTGCCAGCAGCGCACTTCGGGTTCGGCTTGATGAAGCTTTCTTT. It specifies CASSALRVRLDEAFF.

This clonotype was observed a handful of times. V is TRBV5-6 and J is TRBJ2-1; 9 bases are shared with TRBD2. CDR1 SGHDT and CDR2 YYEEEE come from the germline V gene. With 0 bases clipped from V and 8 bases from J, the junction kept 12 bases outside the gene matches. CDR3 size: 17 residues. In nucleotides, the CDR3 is TGTGCCAGCAGCTTGGCCCCGTTACTAGCGGGCTCTGATGAGCAGTTCTTC. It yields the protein CASSLAPLLAGSDEQFF. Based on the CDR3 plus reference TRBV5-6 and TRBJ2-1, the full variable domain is DAGVTQSPTHLIKTRGQQVTLRCSPKSGHDTVSWYQQALGQGPQFIFQYYEEEERQRGNFPDRFSGHQFPNYSSELNVNALLLGDSALYLCASSLAPLLAGSDEQFFGPGTRLTVL.

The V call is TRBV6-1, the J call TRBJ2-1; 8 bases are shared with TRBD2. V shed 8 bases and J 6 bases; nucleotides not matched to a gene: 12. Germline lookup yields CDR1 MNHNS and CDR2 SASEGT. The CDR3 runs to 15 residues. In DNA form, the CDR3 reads TGTGCCAGCCGTGTGGGACTAGTGGTCTTCAATGAGCAGTTCTTC. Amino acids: CASRVGLVVFNEQFF.

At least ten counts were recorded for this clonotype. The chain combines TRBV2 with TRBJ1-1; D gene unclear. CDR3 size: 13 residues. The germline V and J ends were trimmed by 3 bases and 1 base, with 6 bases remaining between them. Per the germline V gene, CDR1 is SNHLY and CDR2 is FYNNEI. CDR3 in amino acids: CASSDRGNTEAFF. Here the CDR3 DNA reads TGTGCCAGCAGTGATCGTGGGAACACTGAAGCTTTCTTT.

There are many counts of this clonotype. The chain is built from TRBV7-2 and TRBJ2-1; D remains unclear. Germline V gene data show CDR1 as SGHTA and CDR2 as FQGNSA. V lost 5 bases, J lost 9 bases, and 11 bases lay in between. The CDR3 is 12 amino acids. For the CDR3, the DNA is TGTGCCAGCAGCATGGGTGTAGGTGAGCAGTTCTTC. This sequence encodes CASSMGVGEQFF.

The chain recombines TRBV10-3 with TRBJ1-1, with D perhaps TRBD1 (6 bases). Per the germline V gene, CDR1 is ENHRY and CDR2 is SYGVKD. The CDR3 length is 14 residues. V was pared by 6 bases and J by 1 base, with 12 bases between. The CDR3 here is CAIRGQGPNTEAFF. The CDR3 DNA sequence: TGTGCCATCAGGGGACAAGGACCGAACACTGAAGCTTTCTTT.

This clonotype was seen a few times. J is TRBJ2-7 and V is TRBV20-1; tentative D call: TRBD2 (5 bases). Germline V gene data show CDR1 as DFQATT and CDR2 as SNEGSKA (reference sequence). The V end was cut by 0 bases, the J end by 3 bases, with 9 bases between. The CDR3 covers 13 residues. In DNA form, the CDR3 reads TGCAGTGCTAGAGAAGGACTCTTCTACGAGCAGTACTTC. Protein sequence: CSAREGLFYEQYF.

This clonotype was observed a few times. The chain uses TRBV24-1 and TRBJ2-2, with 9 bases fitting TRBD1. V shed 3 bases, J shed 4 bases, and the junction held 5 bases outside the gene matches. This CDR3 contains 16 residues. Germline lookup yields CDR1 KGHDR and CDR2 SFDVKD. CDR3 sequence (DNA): TGTGCCACCAGTGATCCCGGGACAGGGACCACCGGGGAGCTGTTTTTT. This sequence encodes CATSDPGTGTTGELFF.

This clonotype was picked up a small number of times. The CDR3 region is CASSTLAGGIQETQYF. The CDR3 nucleotides are TGTGCCAGCAGCACCCTAGCGGGGGGGATTCAAGAGACCCAGTACTTC. The rearrangement links TRBV27 to TRBJ2-5; 12 bases are shared with TRBD2. CDR1 MNHEY and CDR2 SMNVEV come from the germline V gene (reference sequence). Trimming removed 6 bases from V and 2 bases from J; junction bases left unmatched: 7. The CDR3 totals 16 residues.

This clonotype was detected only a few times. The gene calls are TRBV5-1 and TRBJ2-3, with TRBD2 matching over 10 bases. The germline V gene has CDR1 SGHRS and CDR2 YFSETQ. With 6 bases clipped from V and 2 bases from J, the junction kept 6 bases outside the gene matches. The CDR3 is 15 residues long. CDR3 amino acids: CASKELAGPTDTQYF. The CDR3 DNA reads TGCGCCAGCAAAGAACTAGCGGGACCCACAGATACGCAGTATTTT. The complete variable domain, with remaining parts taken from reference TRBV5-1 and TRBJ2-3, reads KAGVTQTPRYLIKTRGQQVTLSCSPISGHRSVSWYQQTPGQGLQFLFEYFSETQRNKGNFPGRFSGRQFSNSRSEMNVSTLELGDSALYLCASKELAGPTDTQYFGPGTRLTVL.

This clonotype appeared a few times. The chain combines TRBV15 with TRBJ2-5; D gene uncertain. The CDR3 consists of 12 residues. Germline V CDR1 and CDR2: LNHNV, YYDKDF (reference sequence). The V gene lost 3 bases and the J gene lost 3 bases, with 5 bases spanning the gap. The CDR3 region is CATSRGKETQYF. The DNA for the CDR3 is TGTGCCACCAGCAGGGGGAAAGAGACCCAGTACTTC.